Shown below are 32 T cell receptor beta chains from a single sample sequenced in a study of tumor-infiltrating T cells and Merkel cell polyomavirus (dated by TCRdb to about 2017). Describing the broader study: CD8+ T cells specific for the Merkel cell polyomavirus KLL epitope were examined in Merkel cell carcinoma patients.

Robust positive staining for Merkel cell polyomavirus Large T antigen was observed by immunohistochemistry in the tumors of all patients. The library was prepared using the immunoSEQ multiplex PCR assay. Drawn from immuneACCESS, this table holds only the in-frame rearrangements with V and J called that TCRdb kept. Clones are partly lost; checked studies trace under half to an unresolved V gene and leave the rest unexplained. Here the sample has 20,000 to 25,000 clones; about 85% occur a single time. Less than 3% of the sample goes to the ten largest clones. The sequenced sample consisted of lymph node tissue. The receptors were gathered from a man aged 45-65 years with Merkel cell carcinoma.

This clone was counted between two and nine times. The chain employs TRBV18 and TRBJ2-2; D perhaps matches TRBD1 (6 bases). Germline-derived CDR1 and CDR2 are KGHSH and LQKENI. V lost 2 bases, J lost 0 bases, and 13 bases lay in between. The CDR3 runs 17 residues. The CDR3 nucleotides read TGTGCCAGCTCACCAAGATCTCAGGGGCCGAACACCGGGGAGCTGTTTTTT. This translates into CASSPRSQGPNTGELFF. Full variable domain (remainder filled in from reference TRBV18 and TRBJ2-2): NAGVMQNPRHLVRRRGQEARLRCSPMKGHSHVYWYRQLPEEGLKFMVYLQKENIIDESGMPKERFSAEFPKEGPSILRIQQVVRGDSAAYFCASSPRSQGPNTGELFFGEGSRLTVL.

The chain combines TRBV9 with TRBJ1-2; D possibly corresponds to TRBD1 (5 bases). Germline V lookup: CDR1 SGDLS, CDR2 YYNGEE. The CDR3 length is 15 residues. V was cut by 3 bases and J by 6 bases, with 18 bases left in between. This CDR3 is CASSAAAGRVDGYTF. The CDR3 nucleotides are TGTGCCAGCAGCGCAGCGGCGGGGCGGGTGGATGGCTACACCTTC.

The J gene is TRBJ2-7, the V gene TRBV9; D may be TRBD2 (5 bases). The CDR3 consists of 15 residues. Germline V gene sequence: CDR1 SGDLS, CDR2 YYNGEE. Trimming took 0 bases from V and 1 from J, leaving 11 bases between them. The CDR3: CASSVGRGRSYEQYF. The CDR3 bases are TGTGCCAGCAGCGTAGGGAGAGGGCGGTCCTACGAGCAGTACTTC.

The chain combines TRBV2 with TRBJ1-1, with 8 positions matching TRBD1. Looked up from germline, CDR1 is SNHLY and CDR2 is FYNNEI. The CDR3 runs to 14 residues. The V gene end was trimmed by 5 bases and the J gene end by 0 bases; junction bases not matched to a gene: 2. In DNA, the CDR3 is TGTGCCAGCAGTAGACAGGGGATGAACACTGAAGCTTTCTTT. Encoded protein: CASSRQGMNTEAFF. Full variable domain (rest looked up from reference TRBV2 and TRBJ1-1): EPEVTQTPSHQVTQMGQEVILRCVPISNHLYFYWYRQILGQKVEFLVSFYNNEISEKSEIFDDQFSVERPDGSNFTLKIRSTKLEDSAMYFCASSRQGMNTEAFFGQGTRLTVV.

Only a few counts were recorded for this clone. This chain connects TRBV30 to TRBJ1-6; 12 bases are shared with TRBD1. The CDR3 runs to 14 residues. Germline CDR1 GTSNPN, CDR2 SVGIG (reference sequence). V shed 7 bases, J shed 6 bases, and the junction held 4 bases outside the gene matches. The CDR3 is CASGQGASNSPLHF. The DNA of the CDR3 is TGTGCCTCGGGACAGGGGGCGAGTAATTCACCCCTCCACTTT. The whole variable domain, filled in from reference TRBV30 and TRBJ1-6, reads SQTIHQWPATLVQPVGSPLSLECTVEGTSNPNLYWYRQAAGRGLQLLFYSVGIGQISSEVPQNLSASRPQDRQFILSSKKLLLSDSGFYLCASGQGASNSPLHFGNGTRLTVT.

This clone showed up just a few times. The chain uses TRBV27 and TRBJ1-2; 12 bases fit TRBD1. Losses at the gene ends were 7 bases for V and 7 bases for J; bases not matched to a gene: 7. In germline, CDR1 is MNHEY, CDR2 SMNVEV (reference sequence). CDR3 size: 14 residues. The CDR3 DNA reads TGTGCCAGCAAACAAGGGACAGGGGGCTTTGGCTACACCTTC. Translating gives CASKQGTGGFGYTF.

The CDR3 DNA is TGCAGCGTGGGCCAAAAGAACACAGATACGCAGTATTTT. Translated: CSVGQKNTDTQYF. The J gene is TRBJ2-3, the V gene TRBV29-1; D is ambiguous. The CDR3 loop spans 13 amino acids. Germline CDR1 reads SQVTM; CDR2 reads ANQGSEA. Deletions cut 6 bases from V and 2 bases from J, with 12 bases between.

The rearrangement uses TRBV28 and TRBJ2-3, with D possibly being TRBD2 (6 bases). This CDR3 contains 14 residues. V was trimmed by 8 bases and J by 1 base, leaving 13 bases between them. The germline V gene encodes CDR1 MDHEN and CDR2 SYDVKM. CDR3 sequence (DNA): TGTGCCAGCGCCTTCGTAGCGGGCACAGATACGCAGTATTTT. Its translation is CASAFVAGTDTQYF.

This CDR3 reads CASSLGPRRSSTDTQYF. CDR3 nucleotide sequence: TGTGCCAGCAGCTTGGGACCTAGAAGATCTAGCACAGATACGCAGTATTTT. This sequence joins TRBV5-4 and TRBJ2-3; D call uncertain. The CDR3 consists of 17 residues. Germline loops: CDR1 SGHNT, CDR2 YYREEE (reference sequence). Trimming cost V 0 bases and J 0 bases, with 14 bases left between them.

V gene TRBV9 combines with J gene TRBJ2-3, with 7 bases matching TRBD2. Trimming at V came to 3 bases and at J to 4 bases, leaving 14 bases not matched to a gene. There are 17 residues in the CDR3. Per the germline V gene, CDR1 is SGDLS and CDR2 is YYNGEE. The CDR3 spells CASSGKSWGAGSDTQYF. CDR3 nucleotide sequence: TGTGCCAGCAGCGGAAAAAGTTGGGGAGCGGGGTCAGATACGCAGTATTTT.

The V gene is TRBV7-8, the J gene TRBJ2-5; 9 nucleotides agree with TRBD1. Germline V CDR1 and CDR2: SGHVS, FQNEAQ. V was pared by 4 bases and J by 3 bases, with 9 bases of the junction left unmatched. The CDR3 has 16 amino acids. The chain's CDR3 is CASSSGTGPGEETQYF. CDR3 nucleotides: TGTGCCAGCAGCTCGGGGACAGGGCCTGGGGAAGAGACCCAGTACTTC. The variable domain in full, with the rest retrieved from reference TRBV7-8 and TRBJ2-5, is GAGVSQSPRYKVAKRGQDVALRCDPISGHVSLFWYQQALGQGPEFLTYFQNEAQLDKSGLPSDRFFAERPEGSVSTLKIQRTQQEDSAVYLCASSSGTGPGEETQYFGPGTRLLVL.

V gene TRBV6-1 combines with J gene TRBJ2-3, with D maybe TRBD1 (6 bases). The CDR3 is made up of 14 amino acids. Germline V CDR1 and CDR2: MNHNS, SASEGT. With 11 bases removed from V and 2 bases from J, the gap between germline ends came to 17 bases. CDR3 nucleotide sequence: TGTGCCGGTACCGGGACACAACACACAGATACGCAGTATTTT. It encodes CAGTGTQHTDTQYF.

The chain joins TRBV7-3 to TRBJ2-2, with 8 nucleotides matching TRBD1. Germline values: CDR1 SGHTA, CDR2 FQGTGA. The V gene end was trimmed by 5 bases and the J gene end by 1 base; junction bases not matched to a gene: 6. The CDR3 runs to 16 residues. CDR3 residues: CASSNPGQVNTGELFF. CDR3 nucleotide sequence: TGTGCCAGCAGCAACCCGGGACAGGTGAACACCGGGGAGCTGTTTTTT.

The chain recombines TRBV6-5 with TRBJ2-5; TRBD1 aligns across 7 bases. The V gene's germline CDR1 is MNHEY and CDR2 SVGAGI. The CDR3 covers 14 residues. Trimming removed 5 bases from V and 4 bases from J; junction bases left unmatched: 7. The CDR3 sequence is CASSHRGSRETQYF. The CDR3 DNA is TGTGCCAGCAGTCACAGGGGATCGAGAGAGACCCAGTACTTC.

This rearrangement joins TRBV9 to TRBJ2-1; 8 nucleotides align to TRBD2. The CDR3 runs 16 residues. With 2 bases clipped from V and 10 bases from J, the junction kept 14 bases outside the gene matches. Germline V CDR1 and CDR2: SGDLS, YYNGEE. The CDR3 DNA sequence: TGTGCCAGCAGCGTCGTATCCAGCGGGGGCCTTGAGGAGCAGTTCTTC. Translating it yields CASSVVSSGGLEEQFF. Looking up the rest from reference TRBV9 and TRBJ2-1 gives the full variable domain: DSGVTQTPKHLITATGQRVTLRCSPRSGDLSVYWYQQSLDQGLQFLIQYYNGEERAKGNILERFSAQQFPDLHSELNLSSLELGDSALYFCASSVVSSGGLEEQFFGPGTRLTVL.

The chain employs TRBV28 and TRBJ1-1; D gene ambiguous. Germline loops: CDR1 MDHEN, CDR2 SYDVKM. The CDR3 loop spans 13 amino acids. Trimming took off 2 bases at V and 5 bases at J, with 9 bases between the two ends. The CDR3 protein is CASSLPGGTEAFF. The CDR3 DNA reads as TGTGCCAGCAGTTTACCGGGAGGGACTGAAGCTTTCTTT.

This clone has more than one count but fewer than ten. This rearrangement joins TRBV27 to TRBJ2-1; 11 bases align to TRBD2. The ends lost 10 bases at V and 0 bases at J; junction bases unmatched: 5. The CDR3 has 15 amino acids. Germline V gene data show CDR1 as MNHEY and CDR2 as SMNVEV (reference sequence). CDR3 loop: CATKTSGSSYNEQFF. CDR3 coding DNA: TGTGCCACCAAAACTAGCGGGAGCTCCTACAATGAGCAGTTCTTC.

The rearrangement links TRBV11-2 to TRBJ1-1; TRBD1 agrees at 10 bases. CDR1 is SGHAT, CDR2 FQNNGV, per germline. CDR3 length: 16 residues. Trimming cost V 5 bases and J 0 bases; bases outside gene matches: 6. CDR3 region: CASSETGGRVNTEAFF. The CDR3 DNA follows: TGTGCCAGCAGCGAGACAGGGGGCAGGGTGAACACTGAAGCTTTCTTT.

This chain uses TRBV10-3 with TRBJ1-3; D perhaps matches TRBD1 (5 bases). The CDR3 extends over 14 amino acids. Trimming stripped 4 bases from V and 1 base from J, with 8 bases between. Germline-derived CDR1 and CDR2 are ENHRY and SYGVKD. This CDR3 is CAISAGYSGNTIYF. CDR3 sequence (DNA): TGTGCCATCAGTGCAGGGTATTCTGGAAACACCATATATTTT.

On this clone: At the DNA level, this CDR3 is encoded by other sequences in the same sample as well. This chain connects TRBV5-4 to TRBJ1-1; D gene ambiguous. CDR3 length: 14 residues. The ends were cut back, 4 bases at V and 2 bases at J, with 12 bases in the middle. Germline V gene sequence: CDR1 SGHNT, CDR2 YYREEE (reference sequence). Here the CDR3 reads CASSPRSRNTEAFF. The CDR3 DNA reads TGTGCCAGCAGCCCTCGGTCGAGAAACACTGAAGCTTTCTTT. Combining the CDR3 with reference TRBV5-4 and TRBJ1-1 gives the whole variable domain ETGVTQSPTHLIKTRGQQVTLRCSSQSGHNTVSWYQQALGQGPQFIFQYYREEENGRGNFPPRFSGLQFPNYSSELNVNALELDDSALYLCASSPRSRNTEAFFGQGTRLTVV.

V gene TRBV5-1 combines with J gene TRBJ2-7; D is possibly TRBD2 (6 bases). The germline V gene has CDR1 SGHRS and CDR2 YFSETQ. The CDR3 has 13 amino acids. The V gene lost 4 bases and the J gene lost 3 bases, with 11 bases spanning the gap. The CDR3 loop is CASSAQGGYEQYF. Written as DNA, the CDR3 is TGCGCCAGCAGCGCTCAGGGAGGCTACGAGCAGTACTTC.

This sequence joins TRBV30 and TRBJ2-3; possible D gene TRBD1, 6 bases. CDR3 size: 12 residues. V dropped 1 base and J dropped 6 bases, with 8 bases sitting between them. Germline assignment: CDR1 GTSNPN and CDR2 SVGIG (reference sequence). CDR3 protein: CAWSGGGDTQYF. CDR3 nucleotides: TGTGCCTGGAGTGGAGGGGGTGATACGCAGTATTTT. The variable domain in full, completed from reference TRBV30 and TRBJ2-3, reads SQTIHQWPATLVQPVGSPLSLECTVEGTSNPNLYWYRQAAGRGLQLLFYSVGIGQISSEVPQNLSASRPQDRQFILSSKKLLLSDSGFYLCAWSGGGDTQYFGPGTRLTVL.

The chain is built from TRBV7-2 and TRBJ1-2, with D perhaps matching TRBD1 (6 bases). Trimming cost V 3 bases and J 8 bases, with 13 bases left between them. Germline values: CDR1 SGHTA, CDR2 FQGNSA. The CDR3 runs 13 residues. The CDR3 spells CASSFERGGGYTF. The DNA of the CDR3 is TGTGCCAGCAGCTTCGAACGAGGGGGAGGCTACACCTTC.

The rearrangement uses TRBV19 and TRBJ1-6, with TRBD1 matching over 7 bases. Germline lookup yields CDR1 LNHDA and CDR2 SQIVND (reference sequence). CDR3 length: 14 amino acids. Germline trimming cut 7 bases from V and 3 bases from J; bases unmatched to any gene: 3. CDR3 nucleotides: TGTGCCAGTACCGGACAGGACTATAATTCACCCCTCCACTTT. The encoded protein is CASTGQDYNSPLHF.

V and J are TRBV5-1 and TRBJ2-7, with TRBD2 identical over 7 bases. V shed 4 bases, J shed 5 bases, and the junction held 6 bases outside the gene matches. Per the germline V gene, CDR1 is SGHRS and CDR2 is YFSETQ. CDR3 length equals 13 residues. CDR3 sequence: CASSGEGLDEQYF. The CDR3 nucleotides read TGCGCCAGCAGCGGGGAGGGGTTGGACGAGCAGTACTTC.

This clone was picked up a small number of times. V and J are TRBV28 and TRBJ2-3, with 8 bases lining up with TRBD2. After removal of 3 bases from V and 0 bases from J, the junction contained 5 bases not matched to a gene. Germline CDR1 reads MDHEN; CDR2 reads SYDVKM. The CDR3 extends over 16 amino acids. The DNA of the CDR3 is TGTGCCAGCAGTTTCTCGGGAGGGCTAAGCACAGATACGCAGTATTTT. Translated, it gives CASSFSGGLSTDTQYF.

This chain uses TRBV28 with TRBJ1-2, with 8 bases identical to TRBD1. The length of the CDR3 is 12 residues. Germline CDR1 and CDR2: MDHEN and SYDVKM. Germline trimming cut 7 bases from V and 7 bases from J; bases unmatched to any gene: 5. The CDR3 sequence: CASTLTGVGYTF. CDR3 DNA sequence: TGTGCCAGCACCCTGACAGGGGTTGGCTACACCTTC.

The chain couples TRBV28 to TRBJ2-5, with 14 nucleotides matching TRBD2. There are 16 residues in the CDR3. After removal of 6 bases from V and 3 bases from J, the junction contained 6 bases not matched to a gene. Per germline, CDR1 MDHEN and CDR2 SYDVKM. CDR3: CASSRLAGGPKETQYF. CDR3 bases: TGTGCCAGCAGCCGACTAGCGGGGGGGCCGAAAGAGACCCAGTACTTC.

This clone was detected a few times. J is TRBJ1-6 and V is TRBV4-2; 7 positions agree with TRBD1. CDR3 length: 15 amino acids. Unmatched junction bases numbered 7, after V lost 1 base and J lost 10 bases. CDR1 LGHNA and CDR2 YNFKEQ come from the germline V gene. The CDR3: CASSQVDRDGSPLHF. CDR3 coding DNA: TGTGCCAGCAGCCAAGTTGACAGGGACGGATCACCCCTCCACTTT.

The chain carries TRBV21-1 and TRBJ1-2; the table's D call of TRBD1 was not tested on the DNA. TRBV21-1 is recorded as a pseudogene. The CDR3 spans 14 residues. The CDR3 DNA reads TGTGCCAGCAGCGCTACAGGGGTAAACTATGGCTACACCTTC. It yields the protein CASSATGVNYGYTF.

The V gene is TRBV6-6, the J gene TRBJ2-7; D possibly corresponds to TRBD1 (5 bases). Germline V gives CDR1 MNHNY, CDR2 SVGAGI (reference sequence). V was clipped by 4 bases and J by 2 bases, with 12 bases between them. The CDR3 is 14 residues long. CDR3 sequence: CASSSQGTTYEQYF. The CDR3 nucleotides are TGTGCCAGCAGTTCCCAGGGAACGACCTACGAGCAGTACTTC.

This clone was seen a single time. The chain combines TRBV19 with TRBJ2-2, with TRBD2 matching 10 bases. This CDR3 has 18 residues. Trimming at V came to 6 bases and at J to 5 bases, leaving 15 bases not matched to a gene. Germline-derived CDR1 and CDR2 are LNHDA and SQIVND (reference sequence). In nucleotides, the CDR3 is TGTGCCAGTAGGGATTCTAGCGGGAGCGTCGGAATAACCGGGGAGCTGTTTTTT. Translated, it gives CASRDSSGSVGITGELFF.